This T cell receptor beta chain was sequenced for a study of identical twins. Study results and caveats: Models underestimated out-of-frame TCR alpha sharing in monozygotic twins. In drawing conclusions, the study used cross-sectional statistical analysis and did not follow the same donors.

This clonotype was found many times. The target antigen is unknown. The CDR3 totals 14 residues. Deletions cut 7 bases from V and 2 bases from J, with 11 bases between. TCRdb ran MiXCR on the 5' RACE reads and lists one entry per CDR3 protein. The data hold about 240,000 distinct CDR3 sequences, with approximately 10% observed a single time. Sequencing was carried out using memory T cells sorted from blood. The source of this sequence is a man in his fifties in good health. This chain uses TRBV12-3 or TRBV12-4 with TRBJ2-2, with D possibly being TRBD1 or TRBD2 (5 bases each). CDR3 amino acids: CASIGGSNTGELFF. The DNA of the CDR3 is TGTGCCAGCATTGGGGGTTCAAACACCGGGGAGCTGTTTTTT.